This is a list of T cell receptor beta chains from one sample in a study of T cell responses to AZD1222 COVID-19 vaccine. Sequenced by immunoSEQ multiplex PCR; TCRdb stores in-frame clones only, minus some. The sample includes approximately 150,000 clones, around 94% seen only once; the top ten take 2.5% to 3%. The specimen comprised peripheral blood, sampled on day 0 of AZD1222 vaccination. Source of these receptors: an adult in good health. Both conserved end residues are part of each CDR3. The D gene is left open where the match is weak. Size tells how often a clone was seen (once, few, many) or the class of an expanded clone, and some rows leave it out.

. TRBJ1-4 TRBV27 . TGTGCCAGCAGTTCGCGACAGGTTCTGGGAACAGAAAAACTGTTTTTT CASSSRQVLGTEKLFF
. TRBJ2-1 TRBV19 TRBD2 TGTGCCAGTAGTATCCCTTTGGGGGAGGGTACCAATGAGCAGTTCTTC CASSIPLGEGTNEQFF
. TRBJ1-2 TRBV14 . TGTGCCAGCAGCCAAGATGACTTATGGTATGGCTACACCTTC CASSQDDLWYGYTF
. TRBJ2-1 TRBV27 TRBD2 TGTGCCAGCAGTTGGGCGGGAGGTACCAGCTCCTACAATGAGCAGTTCTTC CASSWAGGTSSYNEQFF
. TRBJ2-2 TRBV5-6 . TGTGCCAGCAGCTTGGCGCAGGTATACACCGGGGAGCTGTTTTTT CASSLAQVYTGELFF
. TRBJ2-2 TRBV19 . TGTGCCAGTAGTATTCTCCCCGGTATAACCGGGGAGCTGTTTTTT CASSILPGITGELFF
. TRBJ1-2 TRBV4-1 . TGCGCCAGCAGCCAAGATTCAGGTGCGGTAAGCTATGGCTACACCTTC CASSQDSGAVSYGYTF
. TRBJ2-6 TRBV28 . TGTGCCAGCAGTTTAGGGCCGGCCGTTAGCTCTGGGGCCAACGTCCTGACTTTC CASSLGPAVSSGANVLTF
. TRBJ1-3 TRBV18 TRBD1 TGTGCCAGCTCACCGACAGGGTATTCTGGAAACACCATATATTTT CASSPTGYSGNTIYF
. TRBJ2-1 TRBV30 . TGTGCCTGGAAGGGGGGAACCTACAATGAGCAGTTCTTC CAWKGGTYNEQFF
. TRBJ2-7 TRBV6-5 TRBD2 TGTGCCAGCAGTCGACTAGCTGCCTCCTACGAGCAGTACTTC CASSRLAASYEQYF
. TRBJ2-3 TRBV27 . TGTGCCAGCGGAACACAGGGACATACGCAGTATTTT CASGTQGHTQYF
. TRBJ1-1 TRBV5-1 TRBD1 TGCGCCAGCAGCTTGGCAGGGGGTTGGGCTGAAGCTTTCTTT CASSLAGGWAEAFF
. TRBJ1-6 TRBV6-5 . TGTGCCAGCAGTTACGGGGACTCAAATTCACCCCTCCACTTT CASSYGDSNSPLHF
. TRBJ1-1 TRBV7-9 . TGTGCCAGCAGCTTAACCCCCGTGGGTGGAACTGAAGCTTTCTTT CASSLTPVGGTEAFF
. TRBJ1-4 TRBV24-1 . TGTGCCACCAGTGCCAAGGGGGTCAGTGAAAAACTGTTTTTT CATSAKGVSEKLFF
. TRBJ1-1 TRBV28 TRBD1 TGTGCCAGCAGTCCCTCTCCGGGACAGGGAAAGGGGAACACTGAAGCTTTCTTT CASSPSPGQGKGNTEAFF
. TRBJ2-7 TRBV30 TRBD1 TGTGCCTGGAGGTTTCTGGACAGGGTTGAGCAGTACTTC CAWRFLDRVEQYF
. TRBJ2-3 TRBV3-1/TRBV3-2 TRBD2 TGTGCCAGCAGCCAAGTGCCGGGACTAGCGGGAACGAGAAACACAGATACGCAGTATTTT CASSQVPGLAGTRNTDTQYF
. TRBJ1-3 TRBV3-1/TRBV3-2 . TGTGCCAGCAGCCAAGATAACAGGGCAGTAGGAAACACCATATATTTT CASSQDNRAVGNTIYF
. TRBJ2-2 TRBV7-6 . TGTGCCAGCAGCTTAGGCGGCTCGAACACCGGGGAGCTGTTTTTT CASSLGGSNTGELFF
once TRBJ1-3 TRBV29-1 TRBD1 TGCAGCGTCAAACGCGGGACAGGGGGAAACACCATATATTTT CSVKRGTGGNTIYF
. TRBJ1-5 TRBV11-2 . TGTGCCAGCAGCTTAGGAGTGGCAGCGTATCAGCCCCAGCATTTT CASSLGVAAYQPQHF
. TRBJ2-2 TRBV7-6 . TGTGCCAGCAGCTTAGGGGTGGGCACCGGGGAGCTGTTTTTT CASSLGVGTGELFF
. TRBJ1-5 TRBV7-8 . TGTGCCAGCAGCCACTCCGGGGTAGATCAGCCCCAGCATTTT CASSHSGVDQPQHF
. TRBJ1-2 TRBV24-1 . TGTGCCACCAGTGAAGGCAGGGCCTATGGCTACACCTTC CATSEGRAYGYTF
. TRBJ2-7 TRBV2 TRBD2 TGTGCCGCTCGACTGGGACTAGCGGCCTCTTACGAGCAGTACTTC CAARLGLAASYEQYF
. TRBJ1-6 TRBV6-1 . TGTGCCAGCAGTGGCGGAGGGGCGTACTCCTATAATTCACCCCTCCACTTT CASSGGGAYSYNSPLHF
. TRBJ1-5 TRBV25-1 . TGTGCCAGCAGTCAGGCCCTTGGGGATCAGCCCCAGCATTTT CASSQALGDQPQHF
. TRBJ1-6 TRBV3-1/TRBV3-2 TRBD1 TGTGCCAGCAGCCCCAGACAGGGCGAAAATTCACCCCTCCACTTT CASSPRQGENSPLHF
. TRBJ2-5 TRBV11-3 TRBD2 TGTGCCAGCAGCAAGCGGACTAGCGGGACGCAAGAGACCCAGTACTTC CASSKRTSGTQETQYF
. TRBJ1-1 TRBV28 . TGTGCCAGCAGCCCCCGGGGGCCGGGCACTGAAGCTTTCTTT CASSPRGPGTEAFF
. TRBJ1-4 TRBV19 . TGTGCCAGTAGCGCTGGACCGAATGAAAAACTGTTTTTT CASSAGPNEKLFF
few TRBJ2-3 TRBV6-4 . TGTGCCAGCAGTGCCTCCTCAGGGGATGCAGATACGCAGTATTTT CASSASSGDADTQYF
. TRBJ2-7 TRBV7-2 . TGTGCCAGCAGTTCGGAAGGTCTTTCCTCCTACGAGCAGTACTTC CASSSEGLSSYEQYF
. TRBJ2-6 TRBV11-2 . TGTGCCAGCTCTTTAGTACAGGGGGCCAACGTCCTGACTTTC CASSLVQGANVLTF
. TRBJ1-4 TRBV20-1 . TGCAGTGCTAGTCCCTCATCGCGGGGTGAAAAACTGTTTTTT CSASPSSRGEKLFF
. TRBJ2-5 TRBV5-1 . TGCGCCAGCAGGAAGCTTCCAAGGTACCAAGAGACCCAGTACTTC CASRKLPRYQETQYF
. TRBJ1-1 TRBV11-3 . TGTGCCAGCAGACCCTCAGGAGTATACAGCTCAATGAACACTGAAGCTTTCTTT CASRPSGVYSSMNTEAFF
once TRBJ2-1 TRBV5-5 . TGTGCCAGCAGCTTGCCGGGGCACTACAATGAGCAGTTCTTC CASSLPGHYNEQFF
. TRBJ1-5 TRBV6-1 . TGTGCCAGCAGTGACGGACAGTTCAATCAGCCCCAGCATTTT CASSDGQFNQPQHF
once TRBJ2-3 TRBV5-1 TRBD2 TGCGCCAGCAGCACGGGGACTAGCGGGAAAAGCACAGATACGCAGTATTTT CASSTGTSGKSTDTQYF
. TRBJ1-5 TRBV18 . TGTGCCAGCTCACAACAGCCCTATAGCAATCAGCCCCAGCATTTT CASSQQPYSNQPQHF
. TRBJ2-3 TRBV4-2 . TGTGCCAGCAGCCAAGAGGACTCATACACAGATACGCAGTATTTT CASSQEDSYTDTQYF
. TRBJ2-7 TRBV19 . TGTGCCAGTAGACAGGACTCGGGAAGTTACGAGCAGTACTTC CASRQDSGSYEQYF
. TRBJ1-6 TRBV19 . TGTGCCAGTAGGCCCCCGCAGGGTGCGCATTCACCCCTCCACTTT CASRPPQGAHSPLHF
. TRBJ2-7 TRBV6-1 . TGTGCCAGCAGTGAAGCGGCGACTAGGAATGGCGAGCAGTACTTC CASSEAATRNGEQYF
. TRBJ1-6 TRBV6-1 . TGTGCCAGCAGTGAGAGGCAGGGATATTCACCCCTCCACTTT CASSERQGYSPLHF
. TRBJ2-1 TRBV2 TRBD2 TGTGCCAGCAGTGGACGGACTAGCCAGAATGAGCAGTTCTTC CASSGRTSQNEQFF